Shown below are 27 T cell receptor beta chains from a single sample sequenced in a study of T-cell reconstitution after alpha-beta-depleted transplantation in children. Unique molecular identifiers were used in preparing the TCRbeta library. TCRdb re-called the PCR reads with MiXCR, one entry per CDR3 protein. The table has approximately 420,000 distinct CDR3 sequences, 11% seen once. Specimen: PBMCs from the stem cell graft donor, collected from the stem cell graft. The receptor set was obtained from a human donor who donated a stem cell graft to a child with acute myeloid leukemia.

This clonotype has just a few counts. V is TRBV12-3 or TRBV12-4 and J is TRBJ1-2; tentative D call: TRBD1 (5 bases). V was shortened by 1 base and J by 6 bases, with 12 bases between the two germline ends. The CDR3 totals 14 residues. The chain's CDR3 is CASSLGTPEDGYTF. CDR3 DNA: TGTGCCAGCAGTTTAGGGACACCGGAGGATGGCTACACCTTC.

The V gene is TRBV12-3 or TRBV12-4, the J gene TRBJ1-2; a weak D match, TRBD1 (6 bases). The CDR3 is 12 residues long. Trimming removed 6 bases at V and 4 bases at J, with 9 bases between. The CDR3 is CASRGQSYGYTF. The CDR3 nucleotides read TGTGCCAGCAGAGGACAGTCCTATGGCTACACCTTC.

The chain recombines TRBV10-3 with TRBJ1-5; unclear D gene. The CDR3 consists of 15 residues. Per the germline V gene, CDR1 is ENHRY and CDR2 is SYGVKD. Trimming removed 5 bases at V and 3 bases at J, with 14 bases between. CDR3 region: CAISSGGRDNQPQHF. In DNA, the CDR3 is TGTGCCATCAGTTCTGGAGGGCGGGACAATCAGCCCCAGCATTTT.

This clonotype occurred a few times. This chain joins TRBV20-1 and TRBJ2-7; 10 nucleotides match TRBD2. The CDR3 runs to 14 residues. The J segment lost 4 bases and the V segment lost 6 bases, leaving 9 bases of the junction unmatched. Germline CDR1 reads DFQATT; CDR2 reads SNEGSKA (reference sequence). DNA for the CDR3: TGCAGTGCAGCGGGCCTAGCGGGAGTTTACGAGCAGTACTTC. It encodes CSAAGLAGVYEQYF.

The chain couples TRBV7-2 to TRBJ2-1; D uncertain. The CDR3 has 13 residues. Trimming pared 3 bases from V and 2 bases from J, leaving 5 bases between. Germline lookup yields CDR1 SGHTA and CDR2 FQGNSA. This chain's CDR3 is CASSFSTYNEQFF. The CDR3 coding sequence is TGTGCCAGCAGCTTTTCAACCTACAATGAGCAGTTCTTC.

This clonotype was picked up a small number of times. The CDR3 is CASSYETLGDLNTEAFF. The CDR3 coding sequence is TGTGCCAGCAGTTATGAGACGCTGGGCGATTTGAACACTGAAGCTTTCTTT. This sequence joins TRBV6-2 or TRBV6-3 and TRBJ1-1; D call uncertain. V lost 3 bases to trimming and J lost 0 bases, with 17 bases between them. Germline loops: CDR1 MNHEY, CDR2 SVGEGT. The CDR3 loop spans 17 amino acids.

In this sample, this clonotype turned up a few times. The chain joins TRBV20-1 to TRBJ1-2; D call uncertain. V lost 5 bases, J lost 0 bases, and 19 bases lay in between. This CDR3 contains 16 residues. Germline CDR1 and CDR2: DFQATT and SNEGSKA (reference sequence). The CDR3 loop is CSAADLQRRSNYGYTF. The DNA of the CDR3 is TGCAGTGCTGCAGACCTACAGCGACGATCTAACTATGGCTACACCTTC.

The DNA of the CDR3 is TGTGCCAGCAGACGCACAGCTGGGGATGAAAAACTGTTTTTT. This sequence encodes CASRRTAGDEKLFF. V and J are TRBV14 and TRBJ1-4; D uncertain. Trimming left V 6 bases short and J 6 bases short, with 14 bases between. Per germline, CDR1 SGHDN and CDR2 FVKESK. This CDR3 is built from 14 residues.

This clonotype was detected many times. The chain has TRBV10-1 and TRBJ2-5; the D gene is possibly TRBD1 (6 bases). Germline assignment: CDR1 WNHNN and CDR2 SYGVQD (reference sequence). The CDR3 totals 13 residues. V was cut by 2 bases and J by 5 bases, with 9 bases left in between. The chain's CDR3 is CASSEQQGETQYF. Here the CDR3 DNA reads TGCGCCAGCAGTGAGCAACAGGGTGAGACCCAGTACTTC.

This chain uses TRBV25-1 with TRBJ1-2; D ambiguous. CDR3 length equals 16 residues. V lost 1 base, J lost 3 bases, and 15 bases lay in between. Germline-derived CDR1 and CDR2 are MGHDK and SYGVNS. CDR3 nucleotides: TGTGCCAGCAGTGAATCGCACCTGGGCCAGGACTATGGCTACACCTTC. Protein sequence: CASSESHLGQDYGYTF.

The J gene is TRBJ2-7, the V gene TRBV20-1, with TRBD1 identical over 7 bases. CDR3 length: 13 amino acids. The ends lost 5 bases at V and 2 bases at J; junction bases unmatched: 6. In germline, CDR1 is DFQATT, CDR2 SNEGSKA (reference sequence). CDR3 protein: CSAPGQDPYEQYF. For the CDR3, the DNA is TGCAGTGCTCCAGGACAGGACCCCTACGAGCAGTACTTC.

CDR3: CASSKSLAVYNEQFF. DNA for the CDR3: TGTGCCAGTAGTAAGTCATTAGCGGTTTACAATGAGCAGTTCTTC. The V gene is TRBV19, the J gene TRBJ2-1; D is perhaps TRBD2 (6 bases). The V gene's germline CDR1 is LNHDA and CDR2 SQIVND (reference sequence). CDR3 length: 15 amino acids. V gave up 4 bases and J gave up 4 bases, with 14 bases separating them.

This clonotype was seen only a few times. This chain uses TRBV7-2 with TRBJ2-3; 9 bases line up with TRBD2. The length of the CDR3 is 16 residues. In germline, CDR1 is SGHTA, CDR2 FQGNSA. With V trimmed by 2 bases and J by 4 bases, 7 bases remained unmatched. As DNA, the CDR3 is TGTGCCAGCAGCTTATTTTCTAGCGGGATATCAGATACGCAGTATTTT. Translating it yields CASSLFSSGISDTQYF. Full variable domain (remainder filled in from reference TRBV7-2 and TRBJ2-3): GAGVSQSPSNKVTEKGKDVELRCDPISGHTALYWYRQSLGQGLEFLIYFQGNSAPDKSGLPSDRFSAERTGGSVSTLTIQRTQQEDSAVYLCASSLFSSGISDTQYFGPGTRLTVL.

The V and J genes are TRBV20-1 and TRBJ2-3; 10 positions agree with TRBD2. This CDR3 spans 15 amino acids. CDR1 DFQATT and CDR2 SNEGSKA come from the germline V gene (reference sequence). The V and J ends lost 1 base and 2 bases, in that order; junction bases with no gene match: 3. CDR3 protein: CSARVLAGATDTQYF. CDR3 DNA: TGCAGTGCTAGAGTTCTAGCGGGGGCCACAGATACGCAGTATTTT.

This clonotype was seen repeatedly, ten times or more. This chain uses TRBV6-1 with TRBJ2-5; D gene uncertain. This CDR3 is 15 amino acids long. The ends were cut back, 6 bases at V and 0 bases at J, with 14 bases in the middle. Germline lookup yields CDR1 MNHNS and CDR2 SASEGT. CDR3 nucleotides: TGTGCCAGCAGCCCCGGTTGGGGATACCAAGAGACCCAGTACTTC. Translating it yields CASSPGWGYQETQYF.

The table lists this clonotype with many counts. The chain couples TRBV6-5 to TRBJ2-2; D remains unclear. V was trimmed by 4 bases and J by 1 base, leaving 7 bases between them. Germline V CDR1 and CDR2: MNHEY, SVGAGI. The CDR3 covers 14 residues. The CDR3 nucleotides read TGTGCCAGCAGTTCCAGTCGGAACACCGGGGAGCTGTTTTTT. Its translation: CASSSSRNTGELFF.

This chain uses TRBV7-3 with TRBJ2-1, with unresolved D. CDR1 SGHTA and CDR2 FQGTGA come from the germline V gene. V lost 1 base, J lost 5 bases, and 15 bases lay in between. This CDR3 contains 16 residues. CDR3 sequence reads: CASSLRSAVGDNEQFF. CDR3 nucleotide sequence: TGTGCCAGCAGCTTAAGGTCAGCCGTTGGGGACAATGAGCAGTTCTTC.

The V gene is TRBV20-1, the J gene TRBJ1-5; maybe TRBD1 (6 bases). Germline-derived CDR1 and CDR2 are DFQATT and SNEGSKA (reference sequence). The CDR3 runs 14 residues. With 7 bases removed from V and 2 bases from J, the gap between germline ends came to 15 bases. CDR3 region: CSVIQGRGNQPQHF. CDR3 coding DNA: TGCAGTGTTATACAGGGTCGCGGCAATCAGCCCCAGCATTTT.

This clonotype was observed a few times. This CDR3 is CASSEIGGADEQYV. CDR3 DNA sequence: TGTGCCAGCAGTGAAATTGGGGGGGCGGACGAGCAGTACGTC. The genes are TRBV6-1 and TRBJ2-7; possibly TRBD2 for D (7 bases). CDR1 and CDR2 (germline): MNHNS, SASEGT. The V gene lost 2 bases and the J gene lost 5 bases, with 13 bases spanning the gap. The CDR3 totals 14 residues.

This clonotype was recorded a few times. V and J are TRBV20-1 and TRBJ1-6, with TRBD1 matching 8 bases. J gave up 7 bases and V 5 bases, and 4 bases lay outside the gene matches. The germline V gene has CDR1 DFQATT and CDR2 SNEGSKA (reference sequence). There are 13 residues in the CDR3. The CDR3, as DNA: TGCAGTGCTGGTGGACAGGGAAATTCACCCCTCCACTTT. Its translation is CSAGGQGNSPLHF.

The sample holds many counts of this clonotype. CDR3 coding DNA: TGTGCCAGCAGCACCTGGGACGGCTCCTACGAGCAGTACGTC. Protein product: CASSTWDGSYEQYV. The chain has TRBV21-1 and TRBJ2-7; whether TRBD1, the table's D call, matches the DNA was not checked. TRBV21-1 is designated a pseudogene. The CDR3 length is 14 residues.

The genes are TRBV27 and TRBJ2-7; 10 positions agree with TRBD2. The ends lost 2 bases at V and 5 bases at J; junction bases unmatched: 9. Germline V CDR1 and CDR2: MNHEY, SMNVEV (reference sequence). This CDR3 has 16 residues. The CDR3 nucleotides read TGTGCCAGCAGTTTAAGTCTAGCGGGAGTTAGGCACGAGCAGTACTTC. Its translation is CASSLSLAGVRHEQYF.

This chain links TRBV10-3 with TRBJ1-1, with D possibly being TRBD1 (5 bases). CDR1 and CDR2 (germline): ENHRY, SYGVKD. V was shortened by 5 bases and J by 2 bases, with 15 bases between the two germline ends. The CDR3 spans 15 residues. In DNA, the CDR3 is TGTGCCATCAGTTCCACGGGACGGGGTAACACTGAAGCTTTCTTT. Amino acid sequence: CAISSTGRGNTEAFF.

The chain combines TRBV5-4 with TRBJ2-5, with D perhaps matching TRBD2 (5 bases). From germline, CDR1 is SGHNT and CDR2 YYREEE (reference sequence). V was trimmed by 0 bases and J by 11 bases, leaving 23 bases between them. The CDR3 is 16 residues long. The CDR3 bases are TGTGCCAGCAGCTTGGCCGATAGCGCAAGTTACAATGAGCAGTACTTC. It yields the protein CASSLADSASYNEQYF.

This clonotype has a count of ten or more. The V and J genes are TRBV20-1 and TRBJ2-3; D not resolved. The CDR3 extends over 12 amino acids. Trimming left V 6 bases short and J 5 bases short, with 12 bases between. Germline CDR1 DFQATT, CDR2 SNEGSKA (reference sequence). This CDR3 is CSALGSGDTQYF. Written as DNA, the CDR3 is TGCAGTGCCTTAGGCTCTGGAGATACGCAGTATTTT.

The chain recombines TRBV30 with TRBJ1-1, with 9 bases identical to TRBD1. Germline trimming cut 8 bases from V and 3 bases from J; bases unmatched to any gene: 4. The germline gives CDR1 GTSNPN, CDR2 SVGIG (reference sequence). This CDR3 comprises 12 residues. The CDR3 spells CAQGQGYTEAFF. The CDR3 DNA reads TGTGCCCAGGGACAGGGCTACACTGAAGCTTTCTTT.

The chain joins TRBV12-3 or TRBV12-4 to TRBJ2-6; no clear D. V lost 5 bases and J 1 base, leaving 9 bases between the germline ends. The CDR3 has 15 residues. The CDR3 DNA reads as TGTGCCAGCAGTCGCGTCGGGTCTGGGGCCAACGTCCTGACTTTC. Residues: CASSRVGSGANVLTF.